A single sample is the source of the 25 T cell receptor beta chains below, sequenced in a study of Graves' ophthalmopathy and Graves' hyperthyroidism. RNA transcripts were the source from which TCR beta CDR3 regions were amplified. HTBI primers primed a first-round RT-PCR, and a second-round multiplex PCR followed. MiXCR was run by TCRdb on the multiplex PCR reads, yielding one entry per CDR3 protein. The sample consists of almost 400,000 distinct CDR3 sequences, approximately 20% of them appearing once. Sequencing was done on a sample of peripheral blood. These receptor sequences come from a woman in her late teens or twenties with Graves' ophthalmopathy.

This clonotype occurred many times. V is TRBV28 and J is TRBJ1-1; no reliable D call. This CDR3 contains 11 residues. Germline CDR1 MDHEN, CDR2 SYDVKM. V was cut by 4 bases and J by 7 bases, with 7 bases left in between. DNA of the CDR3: TGTGCCAGCAGTTACCAGATTGAAGCTTTCTTT. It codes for CASSYQIEAFF.

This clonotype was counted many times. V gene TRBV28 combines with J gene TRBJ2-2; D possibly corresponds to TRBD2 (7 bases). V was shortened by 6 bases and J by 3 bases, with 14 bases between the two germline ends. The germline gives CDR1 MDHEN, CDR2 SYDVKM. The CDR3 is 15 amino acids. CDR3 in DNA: TGTGCCAGCAGGACCGGGGGGCCCGACACCGGGGAGCTGTTTTTT. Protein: CASRTGGPDTGELFF.

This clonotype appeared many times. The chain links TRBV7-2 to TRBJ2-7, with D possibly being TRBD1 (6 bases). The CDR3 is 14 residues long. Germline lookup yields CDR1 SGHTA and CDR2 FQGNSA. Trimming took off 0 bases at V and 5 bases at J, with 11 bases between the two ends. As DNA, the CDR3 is TGTGCCAGCAGCTTAGCCTACCCAGGGGACGAGCAGTACTTC. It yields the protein CASSLAYPGDEQYF.

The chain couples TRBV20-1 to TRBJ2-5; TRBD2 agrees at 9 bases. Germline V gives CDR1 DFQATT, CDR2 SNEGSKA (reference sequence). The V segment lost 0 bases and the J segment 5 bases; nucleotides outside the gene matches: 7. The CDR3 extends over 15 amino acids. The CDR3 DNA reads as TGCAGTGCTAGAGATTTCACTAGCGGGCTGGAGACCCAGTACTTC. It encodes CSARDFTSGLETQYF.

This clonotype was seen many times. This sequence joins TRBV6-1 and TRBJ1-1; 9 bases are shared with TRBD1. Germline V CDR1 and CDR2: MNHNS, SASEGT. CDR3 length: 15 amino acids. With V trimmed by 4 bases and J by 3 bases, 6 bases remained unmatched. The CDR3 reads CASSGLTGGDTEAFF. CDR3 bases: TGTGCCAGCAGTGGCCTGACAGGGGGAGACACTGAAGCTTTCTTT.

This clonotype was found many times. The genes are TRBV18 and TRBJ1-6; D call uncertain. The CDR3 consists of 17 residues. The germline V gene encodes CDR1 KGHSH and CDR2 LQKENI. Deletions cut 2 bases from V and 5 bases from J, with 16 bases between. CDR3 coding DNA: TGTGCCAGCTCACCAGCTTCTGGCAGCAACAATAATTCACCCCTCCACTTT. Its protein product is CASSPASGSNNNSPLHF.

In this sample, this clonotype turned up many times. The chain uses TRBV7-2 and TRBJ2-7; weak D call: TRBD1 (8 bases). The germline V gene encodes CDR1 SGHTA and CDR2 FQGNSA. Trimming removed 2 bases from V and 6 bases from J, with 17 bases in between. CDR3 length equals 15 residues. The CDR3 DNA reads TGTGCCAGCAGCTTAAGGACAGGGAGGGCGATCGAGCAGTACTTC. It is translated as CASSLRTGRAIEQYF.

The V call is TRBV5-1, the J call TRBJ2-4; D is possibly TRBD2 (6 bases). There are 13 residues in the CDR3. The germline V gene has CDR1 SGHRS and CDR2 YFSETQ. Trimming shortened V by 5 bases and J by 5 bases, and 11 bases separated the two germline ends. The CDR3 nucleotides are TGCGCCAGCAGTTTGCGGGGACAAAACATTCAGTACTTC. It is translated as CASSLRGQNIQYF.

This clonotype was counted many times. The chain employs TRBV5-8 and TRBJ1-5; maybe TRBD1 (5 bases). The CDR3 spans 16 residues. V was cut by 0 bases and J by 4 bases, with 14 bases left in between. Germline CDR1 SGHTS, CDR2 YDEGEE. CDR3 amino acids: CASSLAYRGVNQPQHF. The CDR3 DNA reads TGTGCCAGCAGCTTGGCCTATAGAGGGGTAAATCAGCCCCAGCATTTT.

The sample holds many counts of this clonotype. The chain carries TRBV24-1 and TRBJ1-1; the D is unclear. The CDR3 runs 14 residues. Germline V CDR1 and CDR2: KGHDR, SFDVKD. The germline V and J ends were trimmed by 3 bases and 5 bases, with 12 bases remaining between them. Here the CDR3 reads CATSDPTAGTEAFF. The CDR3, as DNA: TGTGCCACCAGTGATCCAACTGCTGGTACTGAAGCTTTCTTT.

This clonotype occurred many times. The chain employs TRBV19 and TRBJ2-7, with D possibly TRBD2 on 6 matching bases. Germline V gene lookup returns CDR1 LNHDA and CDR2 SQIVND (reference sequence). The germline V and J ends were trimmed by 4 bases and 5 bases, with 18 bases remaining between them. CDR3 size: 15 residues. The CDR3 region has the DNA TGTGCCAGTAGTACCCCTGGTCGGAGGGGCCACGAGCAGTACTTC. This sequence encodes CASSTPGRRGHEQYF.

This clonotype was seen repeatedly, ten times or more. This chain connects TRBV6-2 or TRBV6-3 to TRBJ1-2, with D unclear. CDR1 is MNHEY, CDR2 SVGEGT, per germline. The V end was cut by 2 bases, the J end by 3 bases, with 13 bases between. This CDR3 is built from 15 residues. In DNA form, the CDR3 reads TGTGCCAGCAGTTACGGGAGGGCCCGGGACTATGGCTACACCTTC. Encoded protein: CASSYGRARDYGYTF.

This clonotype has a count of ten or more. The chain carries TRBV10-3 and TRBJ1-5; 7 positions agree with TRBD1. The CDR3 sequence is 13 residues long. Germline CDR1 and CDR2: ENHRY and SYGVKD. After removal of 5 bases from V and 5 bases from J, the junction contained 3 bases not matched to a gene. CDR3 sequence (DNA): TGTGCCATCAGTTCCCAGGGGGATCAGCCCCAGCATTTT. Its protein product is CAISSQGDQPQHF.

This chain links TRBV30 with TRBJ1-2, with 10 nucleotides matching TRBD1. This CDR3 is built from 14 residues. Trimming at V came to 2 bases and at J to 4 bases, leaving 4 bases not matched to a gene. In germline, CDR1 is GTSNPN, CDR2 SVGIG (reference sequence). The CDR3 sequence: CAWSFGDRGYGYTF. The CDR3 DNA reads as TGTGCCTGGAGTTTCGGGGACAGGGGCTATGGCTACACCTTC.

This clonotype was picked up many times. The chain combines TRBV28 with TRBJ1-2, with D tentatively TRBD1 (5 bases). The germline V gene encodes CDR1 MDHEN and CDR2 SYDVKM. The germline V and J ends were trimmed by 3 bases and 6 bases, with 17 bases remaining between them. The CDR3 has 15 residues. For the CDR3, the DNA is TGTGCCAGCAGTTTGGAGGGACTTCCCTTAAATGGCTACACCTTC. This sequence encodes CASSLEGLPLNGYTF.

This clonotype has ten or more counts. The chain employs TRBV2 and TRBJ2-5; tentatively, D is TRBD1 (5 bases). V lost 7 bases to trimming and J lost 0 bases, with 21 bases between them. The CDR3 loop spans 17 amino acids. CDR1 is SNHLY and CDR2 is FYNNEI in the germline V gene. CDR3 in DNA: TGTGCCAGCACCACGGCTAGAGACAGCCCCTACCAAGAGACCCAGTACTTC. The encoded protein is CASTTARDSPYQETQYF.

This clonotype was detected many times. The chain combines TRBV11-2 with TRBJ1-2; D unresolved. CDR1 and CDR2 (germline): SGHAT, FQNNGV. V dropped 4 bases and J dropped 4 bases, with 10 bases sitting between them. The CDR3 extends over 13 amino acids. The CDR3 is CASSSNGLYGYTF. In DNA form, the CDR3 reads TGTGCCAGCAGCTCGAACGGCCTCTATGGCTACACCTTC. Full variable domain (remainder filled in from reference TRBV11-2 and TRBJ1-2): EAGVAQSPRYKIIEKRQSVAFWCNPISGHATLYWYQQILGQGPKLLIQFQNNGVVDDSQLPKDRFSAERLKGVDSTLKIQPAKLEDSAVYLCASSSNGLYGYTFGSGTRLTVV.

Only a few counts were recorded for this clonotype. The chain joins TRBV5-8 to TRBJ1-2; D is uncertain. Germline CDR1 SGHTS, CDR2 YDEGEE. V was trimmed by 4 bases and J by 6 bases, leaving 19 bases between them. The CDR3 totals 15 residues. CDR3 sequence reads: CASSPPGRRSDGYTF. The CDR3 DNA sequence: TGTGCCAGCAGCCCTCCTGGACGACGTTCGGATGGCTACACCTTC.

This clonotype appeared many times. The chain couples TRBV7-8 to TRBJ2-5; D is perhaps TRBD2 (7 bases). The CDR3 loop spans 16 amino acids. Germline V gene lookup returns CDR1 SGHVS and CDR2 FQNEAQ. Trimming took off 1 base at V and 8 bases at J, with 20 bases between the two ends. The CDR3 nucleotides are TGTGCCAGCAGCTTAGGGGGGGGGGCCCAGCCGGTCACCCAGTACTTC. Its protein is CASSLGGGAQPVTQYF.

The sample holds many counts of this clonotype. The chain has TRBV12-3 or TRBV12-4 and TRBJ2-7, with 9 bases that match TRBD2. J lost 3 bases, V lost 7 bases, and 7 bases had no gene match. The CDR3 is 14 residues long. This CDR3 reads CASTIAGAIYEQYF. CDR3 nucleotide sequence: TGTGCCAGCACCATAGCGGGGGCAATCTACGAGCAGTACTTC.

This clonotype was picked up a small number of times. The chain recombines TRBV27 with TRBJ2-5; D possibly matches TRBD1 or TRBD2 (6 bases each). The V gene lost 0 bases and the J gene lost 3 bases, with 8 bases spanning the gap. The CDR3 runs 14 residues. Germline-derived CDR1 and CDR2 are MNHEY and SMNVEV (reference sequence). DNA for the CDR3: TGTGCCAGCAGTTTATCGAGGGGGGAAGAGACCCAGTACTTC. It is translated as CASSLSRGEETQYF.

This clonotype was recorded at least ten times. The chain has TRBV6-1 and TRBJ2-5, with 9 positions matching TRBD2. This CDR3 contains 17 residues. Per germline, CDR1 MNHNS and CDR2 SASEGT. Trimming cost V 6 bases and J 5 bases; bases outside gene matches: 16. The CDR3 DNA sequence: TGTGCCAGCAGCCTTACCGTTAGCGGGAGTGGTGGCGAGACCCAGTACTTC. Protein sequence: CASSLTVSGSGGETQYF.

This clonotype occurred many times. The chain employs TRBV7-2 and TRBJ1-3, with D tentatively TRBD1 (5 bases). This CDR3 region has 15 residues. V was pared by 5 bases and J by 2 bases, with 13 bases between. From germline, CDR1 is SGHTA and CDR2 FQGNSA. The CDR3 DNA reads TGTGCCAGCAGCCGTACCGGGACGACTGGAAACACCATATATTTT. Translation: CASSRTGTTGNTIYF.

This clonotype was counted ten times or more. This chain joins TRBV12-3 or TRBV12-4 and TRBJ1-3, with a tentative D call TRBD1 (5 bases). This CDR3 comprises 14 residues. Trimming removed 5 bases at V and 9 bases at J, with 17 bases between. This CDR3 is CASSTLRGYSTIYF. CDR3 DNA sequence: TGTGCCAGCAGTACACTACGGGGGTATAGCACCATATATTTT.

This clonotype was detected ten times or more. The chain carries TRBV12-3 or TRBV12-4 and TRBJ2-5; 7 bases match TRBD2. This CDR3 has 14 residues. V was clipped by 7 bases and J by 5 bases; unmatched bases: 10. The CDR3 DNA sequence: TGTGCCAGCATTCGCCGGGGGGTCGGGGAGACCCAGTACTTC. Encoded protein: CASIRRGVGETQYF.